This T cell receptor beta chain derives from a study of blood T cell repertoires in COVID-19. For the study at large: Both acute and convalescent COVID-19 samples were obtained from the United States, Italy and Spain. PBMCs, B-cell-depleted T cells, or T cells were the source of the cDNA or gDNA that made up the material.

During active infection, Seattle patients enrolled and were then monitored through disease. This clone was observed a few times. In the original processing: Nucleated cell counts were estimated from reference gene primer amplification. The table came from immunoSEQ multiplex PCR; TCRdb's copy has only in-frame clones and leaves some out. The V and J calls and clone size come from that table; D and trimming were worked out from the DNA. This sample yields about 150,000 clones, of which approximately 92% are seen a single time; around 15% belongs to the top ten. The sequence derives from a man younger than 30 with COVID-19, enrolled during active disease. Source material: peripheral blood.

DNA of the CDR3: TGTGCCAGCAGTTCGACACAGGGGACTGGTGCACCCCTCCACTTT. It translates to CASSSTQGTGAPLHF. The V gene is TRBV6-5, the J gene TRBJ1-6; 7 bases fit TRBD1. Germline V CDR1 and CDR2: MNHEY, SVGAGI. The junction had 11 bases not matched to a gene; V was cut back by 4 bases and J by 11 bases. The CDR3 covers 15 residues.